The sequence of this TCR beta chain was determined in a study of cytomegalovirus exposure and HLA in healthy donors. Looking at the study overall: Early released data comprised 80 million to 100 million unique TCRs from HLA-typed donors.

In the case of this clone: Its cognate antigen is unknown.

Study findings and constraints: Later on, an analysis showed TCR association rates differing by HLA locus, with DRB1 the most and HLA-C the fewest. Reports described diagnosis of cytomegalovirus status by the classifier as highly specific and sensitive.

This PCR relied on a set of 60 Vbeta primers and 13 Jbeta primers. The table came from immunoSEQ multiplex PCR; TCRdb's copy has only in-frame clones and leaves some out. Of under 250,000 clones in the sample, roughly four fifths were seen once. Trimming removed 9 bases from V and 11 bases from J, with 7 bases in between. Germline values: CDR1 SNHLY, CDR2 FYNNEI. CDR3 length: 8 residues. The clonotype originates from a woman between 50 and 59 years old in good health and CMV-seropositive. This chain joins TRBV2 and TRBJ1-2, with D possibly being TRBD1 (5 bases). The sample consisted of PBMCs. The CDR3 loop reads CARGGYTF. For the CDR3, the DNA is TGTGCCAGGGGGGGGTACACCTTC. Drawing the rest from reference TRBV2 and TRBJ1-2, the complete variable domain is EPEVTQTPSHQVTQMGQEVILRCVPISNHLYFYWYRQILGQKVEFLVSFYNNEISEKSEIFDDQFSVERPDGSNFTLKIRSTKLEDSAMYFCARGGYTFGSGTRLTVV.